The clone carrying this T cell receptor beta chain has only one observation. Its antigen is still unknown. These data originate in a study of cytotoxic CD8 clonotypes in ibrutinib-treated CLL. Study at large: Each sample contained, on average, under 270,000 productive templates and about 88,000 productive rearrangements.

Broader study findings: The public clonotypes identified were infrequent and showed contraction or stability on treatment. Clonality increased at ibrutinib response, then returned toward baseline at progression.

This CDR3 is 15 amino acids long. The germline V gene has CDR1 SGHTA and CDR2 FQGNSA. Unmatched junction bases numbered 10, after V lost 5 bases and J lost 3 bases. Depth targeted 1 in 200,000 to 1 in 1 million T cells, averaging 10x coverage per clonotype. This table comes from immunoSEQ multiplex PCR, and its TCRdb copy is limited to in-frame clones, with some not included. The data hold 140,000 to 150,000 clones, with about 70% observed a single time. The gene calls are TRBV7-2 and TRBJ2-7; 7 bases map to TRBD2. The clonotype was recovered from a human donor with chronic lymphocytic leukemia. The sequenced sample was PBMCs, obtained after 24 months of ibrutinib treatment. DNA for the CDR3: TGTGCCAGCAGCCTAGGGGAGGGGCGCTACTACGAGCAGTACTTC. Translating it yields CASSLGEGRYYEQYF.